This entry lists 21 T cell receptor beta chains sequenced from one sample in a study of blood T cell repertoires in COVID-19. Assay used: immunoSEQ multiplex PCR; TCRdb lists only in-frame clones, some missing. Of tens of thousands of clones in the sample, 85% were seen once. The sequenced material came from peripheral blood. These receptors all come from a man in his sixties or seventies with acute or convalescent COVID-19.

This sequence joins TRBV25-1 and TRBJ1-4; D is unresolved. Trimming stripped 1 base from V and 5 bases from J, with 11 bases between. Germline lookup yields CDR1 MGHDK and CDR2 SYGVNS. The CDR3 totals 15 residues. The CDR3 DNA is TGTGCCAGCAGTGAATTTCGGGGTAGCAATGAAAAACTGTTTTTT. It specifies CASSEFRGSNEKLFF.

V usage is TRBV5-1 and J usage is TRBJ1-2, with D unclear. Trimming stripped 2 bases from V and 6 bases from J, with 11 bases between. CDR1 SGHRS and CDR2 YFSETQ come from the germline V gene. The CDR3 extends over 13 amino acids. This CDR3 is CASSLFAQNGYTF. The DNA of the CDR3 is TGCGCCAGCAGCTTATTTGCACAGAATGGCTACACCTTC.

This clone occurred once. The V gene is TRBV20-1, the J gene TRBJ1-5; the D gene is possibly TRBD1 (5 bases). The germline V and J ends were trimmed by 3 bases and 5 bases, with 17 bases remaining between them. This CDR3 has 15 residues. From germline, CDR1 is DFQATT and CDR2 SNEGSKA (reference sequence). The CDR3 protein is CSASLSGGGHQPQHF. CDR3 nucleotides: TGCAGTGCTAGTCTGTCGGGGGGTGGGCATCAGCCCCAGCATTTT.

This clone appeared once. The rearrangement joins TRBV19 to TRBJ2-2; the match to TRBD1 covers 7 bases. CDR3 length: 13 amino acids. Per germline, CDR1 LNHDA and CDR2 SQIVND (reference sequence). With 3 bases clipped from V and 6 bases from J, the junction kept 1 base outside the gene matches. CDR3 amino acids: CASSITGAGELFF. In DNA form, the CDR3 reads TGTGCCAGTAGTATCACAGGGGCCGGGGAGCTGTTTTTT. Drawing the rest from reference TRBV19 and TRBJ2-2, the complete variable domain is DGGITQSPKYLFRKEGQNVTLSCEQNLNHDAMYWYRQDPGQGLRLIYYSQIVNDFQKGDIAEGYSVSREKKESFPLTVTSAQKNPTAFYLCASSITGAGELFFGEGSRLTVL.

The V call is TRBV18, the J call TRBJ2-1, with 8 bases that match TRBD2. The CDR3 has 15 amino acids. The junction had 9 bases not matched to a gene; V was cut back by 6 bases and J by 5 bases. Per germline, CDR1 KGHSH and CDR2 LQKENI. CDR3 bases: TGTGCCAGCTCCCCGACCTTCGGGGGGGACAATGAGCAGTTCTTC. Translated: CASSPTFGGDNEQFF.

This clone has only one observation. The chain recombines TRBV5-4 with TRBJ2-3, with 8 bases that match TRBD2. V trimming: 4 bases; J trimming: 4 bases; junction bases outside the gene matches: 11. Germline CDR1 is SGHNT and CDR2 is YYREEE (reference sequence). The CDR3 consists of 16 residues. The DNA for the CDR3 is TGTGCCAGCAGCCCCCGGACTAGCTCCCCCCCAGATACGCAGTATTTT. Translation gives CASSPRTSSPPDTQYF.

This chain uses TRBV3-1 (or the pseudogene TRBV3-2) with TRBJ1-1; 7 positions agree with TRBD1. In germline, CDR1 is LGHDT, CDR2 YNNKEL (reference sequence). The CDR3 covers 14 residues. V lost 4 bases, J lost 1 base, and 3 bases stayed unmatched. CDR3 in DNA: TGTGCCAGCAGCCGGGACAGTACGAACACTGAAGCTTTCTTT. Translated: CASSRDSTNTEAFF.

The table lists this clone with a few counts. This chain joins TRBV2 and TRBJ2-2; D possibly corresponds to TRBD2 (6 bases). CDR1 SNHLY and CDR2 FYNNEI come from the germline V gene. The ends were cut back, 6 bases at V and 2 bases at J, with 16 bases in the middle. The CDR3 totals 16 residues. The chain's CDR3 is CASRRAELANTGELFF. CDR3 DNA: TGTGCCAGCAGACGGGCGGAACTAGCCAACACCGGGGAGCTGTTTTTT.

As to this clone: The same CDR3 arises from other DNA sequences in this sample as well. The chain is built from TRBV5-1 and TRBJ2-1; the D gene is possibly TRBD1 (7 bases). Per germline, CDR1 SGHRS and CDR2 YFSETQ. This CDR3 comprises 15 residues. The ends were cut back, 1 base at V and 0 bases at J, with 8 bases in the middle. The CDR3 here is CASSLQGGSYNEQFF. The CDR3 DNA reads as TGCGCCAGCAGCTTGCAGGGGGGCTCCTACAATGAGCAGTTCTTC.

The CDR3 coding sequence is TGTGCCAGCTCGTGGGGGCCCGAAGAGACCCAGTACTTC. As protein: CASSWGPEETQYF. The chain combines TRBV27 with TRBJ2-5; tentative D call: TRBD1 (6 bases). The CDR3 sequence is 13 residues long. Germline V gene sequence: CDR1 MNHEY, CDR2 SMNVEV (reference sequence). Between the trimmed V and J ends, which lost 8 bases and 3 bases, there was a span of 13 bases.

J is TRBJ1-5 and V is TRBV6-2 or TRBV6-3; TRBD1 aligns across 9 bases. V shed 6 bases, J shed 2 bases, and the junction held 5 bases outside the gene matches. The germline CDR1 and CDR2 sequences are MNHEY and SVGEGT. The CDR3 consists of 15 residues. DNA for the CDR3: TGTGCCAGCAGCCCCCGGACAGGGGGCAATCAGCCCCAGCATTTT. Its protein product is CASSPRTGGNQPQHF.

V gene TRBV6-5 combines with J gene TRBJ2-1, with 10 bases aligning to TRBD2. CDR3 size: 14 residues. Trimming removed 6 bases from V and 3 bases from J; junction bases left unmatched: 2. From germline, CDR1 is MNHEY and CDR2 SVGAGI. The CDR3 spells CASRQRGGYNEQFF. DNA for the CDR3: TGTGCCAGCAGGCAGCGGGGGGGCTACAATGAGCAGTTCTTC.

This clone was observed a single time. J is TRBJ2-7 and V is TRBV7-6; TRBD1 aligns across 12 bases. The CDR3 loop spans 15 amino acids. The V and J ends lost 2 bases and 7 bases, in that order; junction bases with no gene match: 6. Germline CDR1 and CDR2: SGHVS and FNYEAQ. CDR3 DNA sequence: TGTGCCAGCAGCTTAAGCGGGACAGGGGGCGATGAGCAGTACTTC. As protein: CASSLSGTGGDEQYF.

This chain joins TRBV5-4 and TRBJ2-2, with D perhaps TRBD2 (5 bases). The CDR3 runs 15 residues. Germline V gene sequence: CDR1 SGHNT, CDR2 YYREEE (reference sequence). The V end was cut by 4 bases, the J end by 6 bases, with 16 bases between. DNA for the CDR3: TGTGCCAGCAGCCGATCGGTCGTCGGGGCCGGGGAGCTGTTTTTT. Amino acid sequence: CASSRSVVGAGELFF. The variable domain in full, with the rest retrieved from reference TRBV5-4 and TRBJ2-2, is ETGVTQSPTHLIKTRGQQVTLRCSSQSGHNTVSWYQQALGQGPQFIFQYYREEENGRGNFPPRFSGLQFPNYSSELNVNALELDDSALYLCASSRSVVGAGELFFGEGSRLTVL.

The chain carries TRBV5-6 and TRBJ1-1; 12 bases map to TRBD1. The CDR3 sequence is 15 residues long. The trim removed 4 bases at V and 5 bases at J, leaving 6 bases unmatched. Germline CDR1 is SGHDT and CDR2 is YYEEEE. The DNA of the CDR3 is TGTGCCAGCAGCCTCCGGGACAGGGGGCCGACTGAAGCTTTCTTT. Its translation is CASSLRDRGPTEAFF.

The chain employs TRBV2 and TRBJ1-1; maybe TRBD1 (5 bases). The CDR3 spans 13 residues. Trimming removed 3 bases at V and 4 bases at J, with 9 bases between. Germline CDR1 is SNHLY and CDR2 is FYNNEI. This CDR3 reads CASSDIGATEAFF. Here the CDR3 DNA reads TGTGCCAGCAGTGATATAGGGGCCACTGAAGCTTTCTTT.

This chain links TRBV5-1 with TRBJ2-5; D is unclear. CDR1 is SGHRS, CDR2 YFSETQ, per germline. The CDR3 spans 14 residues. Trimming removed 1 base from V and 2 bases from J, with 9 bases in between. The DNA of the CDR3 is TGCGCCAGCAGCTTGAAGGAGTTTCAAGAGACCCAGTACTTC. Translation: CASSLKEFQETQYF. Full variable domain (rest looked up from reference TRBV5-1 and TRBJ2-5): KAGVTQTPRYLIKTRGQQVTLSCSPISGHRSVSWYQQTPGQGLQFLFEYFSETQRNKGNFPGRFSGRQFSNSRSEMNVSTLELGDSALYLCASSLKEFQETQYFGPGTRLLVL.

The V call is TRBV2, the J call TRBJ1-1; a weak D match, TRBD1 (5 bases). V dropped 6 bases and J dropped 4 bases, with 15 bases sitting between them. Germline V CDR1 and CDR2: SNHLY, FYNNEI. This CDR3 contains 14 residues. The DNA for the CDR3 is TGTGCCAGCAGCGCCGGTCCGGGGGGCACTGAAGCTTTCTTT. This encodes CASSAGPGGTEAFF.

The V and J genes are TRBV6-2 or TRBV6-3 and TRBJ1-6; D is uncertain. Germline V gene data show CDR1 as MNHEY and CDR2 as SVGEGT. The CDR3 is 15 residues long. The ends were cut back, 0 bases at V and 4 bases at J, with 7 bases in the middle. Written as DNA, the CDR3 is TGTGCCAGCAGTTACTCGCGCCCTTATAATTCACCCCTCCACTTT. Protein: CASSYSRPYNSPLHF.

V is TRBV7-9 and J is TRBJ2-5; 8 bases map to TRBD2. With 5 bases clipped from V and 5 bases from J, the junction kept 13 bases outside the gene matches. The CDR3 length is 16 residues. Per the germline V gene, CDR1 is SEHNR and CDR2 is FQNEAQ (reference sequence). This CDR3 is CASSPPGTRGLETQYF. The DNA of the CDR3 is TGTGCCAGCAGCCCCCCCGGGACTAGAGGCCTGGAGACCCAGTACTTC.

The chain recombines TRBV11-2 with TRBJ2-3, with D unclear. V dropped 5 bases and J dropped 2 bases, with 14 bases sitting between them. The germline V gene has CDR1 SGHAT and CDR2 FQNNGV. This CDR3 is built from 15 residues. The CDR3 DNA reads as TGTGCCAGCAGCCGAAACGCGAAAATCACAGATACGCAGTATTTT. Encoded protein: CASSRNAKITDTQYF. Full variable domain (rest looked up from reference TRBV11-2 and TRBJ2-3): EAGVAQSPRYKIIEKRQSVAFWCNPISGHATLYWYQQILGQGPKLLIQFQNNGVVDDSQLPKDRFSAERLKGVDSTLKIQPAKLEDSAVYLCASSRNAKITDTQYFGPGTRLTVL.